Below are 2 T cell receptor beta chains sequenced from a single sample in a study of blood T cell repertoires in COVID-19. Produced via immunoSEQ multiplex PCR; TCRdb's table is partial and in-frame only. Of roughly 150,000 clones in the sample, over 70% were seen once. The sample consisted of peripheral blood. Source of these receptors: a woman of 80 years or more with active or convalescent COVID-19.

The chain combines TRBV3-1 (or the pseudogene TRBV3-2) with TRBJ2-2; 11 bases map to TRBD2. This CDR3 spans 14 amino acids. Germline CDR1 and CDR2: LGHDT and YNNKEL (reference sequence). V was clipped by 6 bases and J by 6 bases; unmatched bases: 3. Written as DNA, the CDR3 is TGTGCCAGCAGTCGTAGCGGGGGGGCCGGGGAGCTGTTTTTT. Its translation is CASSRSGGAGELFF.

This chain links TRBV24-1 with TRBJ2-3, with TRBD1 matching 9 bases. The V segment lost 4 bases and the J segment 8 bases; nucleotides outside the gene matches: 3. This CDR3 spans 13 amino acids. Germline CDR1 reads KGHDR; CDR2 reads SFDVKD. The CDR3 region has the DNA TGTGCCACCAGTGACTCGGACAGGGGTACGCAGTATTTT. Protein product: CATSDSDRGTQYF.